These T cell receptor beta chains were read from a single sample in a study of PD-1 blockade in classical Hodgkin lymphoma. Only in-frame clones appear in the TCRdb table, and some are missing; sequencing was by immunoSEQ multiplex PCR. The table records 15,000 to 20,000 clones, roughly 80% of them present only once. Sequences were derived from peripheral blood mononuclear cells (PBMCs), sampled before the fourth cycle of nivolumab. The receptors shown here come from a human donor with classical Hodgkin lymphoma. The CDR3 runs from the conserved cysteine through the conserved F or W. A D gene is named only where the DNA matches it firmly.

j_call	v_call	d_call	cdr3_nt	cdr3_aa
TRBJ2-7	TRBV7-8	NA	TGTGCCAGCAGCTTAGCAGCTAACTACGAGCAGTACTTC	CASSLAANYEQYF
TRBJ1-1	TRBV6-6	NA	TGTGCCAGCAGTTACGGGCGGAACACTGAAGCTTTCTTT	CASSYGRNTEAFF
TRBJ1-3	TRBV5-1	TRBD1	TGCGCCAGCAGCTTGACAGGGGCTGTTGGAAACACCATATATTTT	CASSLTGAVGNTIYF
TRBJ1-2	TRBV6-5	NA	TGTGCCAGCAGTTACTCGAGACGAGTTAACTATGGCTACACCTTC	CASSYSRRVNYGYTF
TRBJ2-1	TRBV5-1	NA	TGCGCCAGCAGCTTGCACAGGGCTGGGAGTGAGCAGTTCTTC	CASSLHRAGSEQFF
TRBJ2-2	TRBV9	NA	TGTGCCAGCAGCGTAGGCCCGGGGCAGAACACCGGGGAGCTGTTTTTT	CASSVGPGQNTGELFF
TRBJ2-7	TRBV7-6	TRBD1	TGTGCCAGCAGCTTCAGAGAGGGGGCGGTCTACGAGCAGTACTTC	CASSFREGAVYEQYF
TRBJ1-4	TRBV7-9	TRBD1	TGTGCCAGCAGCTTAGTAGGGACAGGGGTTGAAAAACTGTTTTTT	CASSLVGTGVEKLFF
TRBJ2-1	TRBV5-1	NA	TGCGCCAGCAGCTTGTCTACTGGGCCACCCTACAATGAGCAGTTCTTC	CASSLSTGPPYNEQFF
TRBJ2-7	TRBV7-9	NA	TGTGCCAGCAGCTTAGGATTGAGTCCCCAGTCCTACGAGCAGTACTTC	CASSLGLSPQSYEQYF
TRBJ2-2	TRBV9	NA	TGTGCCAGCAGCAGGGGGATTGGCACCGGGGAGCTGTTTTTT	CASSRGIGTGELFF
TRBJ2-3	TRBV5-1	NA	TGCGCCGGGAGCGATGGAGATACGCAGTATTTT	CAGSDGDTQYF
TRBJ1-6	TRBV6-5	TRBD1	TGTGCCAGCAGTTACATGGACAGGGAAGGTTCACCCCTCCACTTT	CASSYMDREGSPLHF
TRBJ2-7	TRBV18	NA	TGTGCCAGCTCAGACGACAGGTCGGTAGGATACGAGCAGTACTTC	CASSDDRSVGYEQYF
TRBJ1-3	TRBV7-8	NA	TGTGCCAGCAGCTTACTGTTTAGTGAGGGGGCTGGAAACACCATATATTTT	CASSLLFSEGAGNTIYF
TRBJ2-5	TRBV18	NA	TGTGCCAGCTCACCACCGGGACGGGTCCAAGAGACCCAGTACTTC	CASSPPGRVQETQYF
TRBJ2-1	TRBV6-1	NA	TGTGCCAGCAGTGAAAGGTTGGGCTGGGAGGAGAAGTTCTTC	CASSERLGWEEKFF
TRBJ2-2	TRBV5-5	NA	TGTGCCAGCAGCTTAGGGGTCATGGACACCGGGGAGCTGTTTTTT	CASSLGVMDTGELFF
TRBJ2-3	TRBV5-4	TRBD2	TGTGCCAGCATAGGGACTAGCGGGGAAGGCACAGATACGCAGTATTTT	CASIGTSGEGTDTQYF
TRBJ1-6	TRBV10-3	TRBD1	TGTGCCATCAGTGAGTTCTCCATGACAGGGGACGATTCACCCCTCCACTTT	CAISEFSMTGDDSPLHF
TRBJ1-2	TRBV29-1	NA	TGCAGCGTTGTGTGGCAGGGGCTGTCCCCTACCTTC	CSVVWQGLSPTF
TRBJ2-3	TRBV5-1	NA	TGCGCCAGCACAAAGGTGGCTAGCACAGATACGCAGTATTTT	CASTKVASTDTQYF